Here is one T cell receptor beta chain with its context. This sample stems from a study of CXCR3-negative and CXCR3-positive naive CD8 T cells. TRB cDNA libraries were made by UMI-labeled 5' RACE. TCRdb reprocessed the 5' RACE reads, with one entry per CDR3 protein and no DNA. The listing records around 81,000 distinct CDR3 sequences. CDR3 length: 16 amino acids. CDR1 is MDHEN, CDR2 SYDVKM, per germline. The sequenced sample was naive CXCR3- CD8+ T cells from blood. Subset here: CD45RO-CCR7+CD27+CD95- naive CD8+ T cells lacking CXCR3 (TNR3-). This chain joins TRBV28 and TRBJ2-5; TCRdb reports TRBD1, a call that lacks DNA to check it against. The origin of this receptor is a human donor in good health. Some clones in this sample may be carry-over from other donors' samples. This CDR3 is CASSQRDRAYQETQYF.